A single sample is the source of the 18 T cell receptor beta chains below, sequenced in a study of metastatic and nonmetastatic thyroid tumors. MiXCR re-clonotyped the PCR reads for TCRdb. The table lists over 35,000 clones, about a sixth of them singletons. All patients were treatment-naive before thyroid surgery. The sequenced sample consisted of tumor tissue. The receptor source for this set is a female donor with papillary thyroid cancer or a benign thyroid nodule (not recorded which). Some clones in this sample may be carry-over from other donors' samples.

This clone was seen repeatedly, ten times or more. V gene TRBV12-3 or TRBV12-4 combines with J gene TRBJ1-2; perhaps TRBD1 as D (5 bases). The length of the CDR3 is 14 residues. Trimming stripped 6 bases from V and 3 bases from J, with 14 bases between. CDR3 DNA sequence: TGTGCCAGCAGCCTTCAGGGTGCCGACTATGGCTACACCTTC. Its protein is CASSLQGADYGYTF.

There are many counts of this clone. CDR3 in DNA: TGTGCCAGCAGCTTAGATCGGGGCGAGCAGTACTTC. It codes for CASSLDRGEQYF. V is TRBV11-2 and J is TRBJ2-7; D may be TRBD2 (5 bases). V lost 0 bases and J 6 bases, leaving 6 bases between the germline ends. Germline-derived CDR1 and CDR2 are SGHAT and FQNNGV. This CDR3 has 12 residues.

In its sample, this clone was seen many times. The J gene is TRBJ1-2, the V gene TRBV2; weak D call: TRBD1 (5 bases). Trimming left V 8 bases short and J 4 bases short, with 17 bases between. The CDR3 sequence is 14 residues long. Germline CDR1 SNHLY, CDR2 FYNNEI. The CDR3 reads CASSITPGSYGYTF. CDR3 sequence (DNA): TGTGCCAGCTCTATTACCCCAGGGTCCTATGGCTACACCTTC.

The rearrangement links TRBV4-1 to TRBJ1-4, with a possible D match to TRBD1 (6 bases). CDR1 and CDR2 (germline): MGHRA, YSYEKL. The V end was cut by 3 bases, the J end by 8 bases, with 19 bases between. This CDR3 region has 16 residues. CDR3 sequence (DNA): TGCGCCAGCAGCCATATCACCGGCAGGGGCGAGGAAAAACTGTTTTTT. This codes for CASSHITGRGEEKLFF.

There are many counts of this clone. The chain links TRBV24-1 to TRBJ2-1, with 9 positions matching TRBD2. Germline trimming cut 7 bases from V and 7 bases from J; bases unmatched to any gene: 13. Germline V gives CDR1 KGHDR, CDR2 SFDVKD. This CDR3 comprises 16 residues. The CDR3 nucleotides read TGTGCCACCAGCTCCAGGGCAGCGGGAGGTCTAAATGAGCAGTTCTTC. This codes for CATSSRAAGGLNEQFF.

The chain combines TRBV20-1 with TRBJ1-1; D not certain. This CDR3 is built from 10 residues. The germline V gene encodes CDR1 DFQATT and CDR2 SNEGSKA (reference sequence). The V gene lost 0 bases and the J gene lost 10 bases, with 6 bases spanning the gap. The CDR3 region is CSARDVLAFF. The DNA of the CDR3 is TGCAGTGCTAGAGATGTCTTAGCTTTCTTT.

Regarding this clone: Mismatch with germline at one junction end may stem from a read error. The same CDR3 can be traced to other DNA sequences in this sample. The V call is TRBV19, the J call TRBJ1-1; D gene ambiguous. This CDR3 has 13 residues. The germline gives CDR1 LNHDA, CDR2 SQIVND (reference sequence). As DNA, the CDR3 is TGTGCCAGTACTGAGATTACGAACACTGAGGCTTTCTTT. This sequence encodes CASTEITNTEAFF. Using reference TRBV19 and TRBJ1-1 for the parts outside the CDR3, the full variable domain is DGGITQSPKYLFRKEGQNVTLSCEQNLNHDAMYWYRQDPGQGLRLIYYSQIVNDFQKGDIAEGYSVSREKKESFPLTVTSAQKNPTAFYLCASTEITNTEAFFGQGTRLTVV.

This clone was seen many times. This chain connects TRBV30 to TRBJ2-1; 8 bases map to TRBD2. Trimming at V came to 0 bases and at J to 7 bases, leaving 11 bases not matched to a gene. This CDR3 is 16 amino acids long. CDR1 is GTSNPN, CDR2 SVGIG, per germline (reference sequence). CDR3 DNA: TGTGCCTGGAGTGTCAGGGAAGCGGGAGTGGAGAATGAGCAGTTCTTC. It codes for CAWSVREAGVENEQFF. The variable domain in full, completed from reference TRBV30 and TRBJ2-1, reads SQTIHQWPATLVQPVGSPLSLECTVEGTSNPNLYWYRQAAGRGLQLLFYSVGIGQISSEVPQNLSASRPQDRQFILSSKKLLLSDSGFYLCAWSVREAGVENEQFFGPGTRLTVL.

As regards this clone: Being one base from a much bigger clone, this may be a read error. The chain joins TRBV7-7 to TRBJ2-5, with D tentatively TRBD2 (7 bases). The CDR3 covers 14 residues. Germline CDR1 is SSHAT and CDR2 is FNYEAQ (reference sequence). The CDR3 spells CASSSAGGLDTQYF. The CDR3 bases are TGTGCTAGCAGCAGCGCCGGGGGGCTTGATACCCAGTACTTC. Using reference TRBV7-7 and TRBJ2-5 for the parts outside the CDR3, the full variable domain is GAGVSQSPRYKVTKRGQDVTLRCDPISSHATLYWYQQALGQGPEFLTYFNYEAQPDKSGLPSDRFSAERPEGSISTLTIQRTEQRDSAMYRCASSSAGGLDTQYFGPGTRLLVL.

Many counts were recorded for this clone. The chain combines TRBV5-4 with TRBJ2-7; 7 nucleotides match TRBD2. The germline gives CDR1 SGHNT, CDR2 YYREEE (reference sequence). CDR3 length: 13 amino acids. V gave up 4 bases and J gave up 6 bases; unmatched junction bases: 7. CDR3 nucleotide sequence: TGTGCCAGCAGCCCAGGAGCGGGGCGCGAGCAGTACTTC. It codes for CASSPGAGREQYF.

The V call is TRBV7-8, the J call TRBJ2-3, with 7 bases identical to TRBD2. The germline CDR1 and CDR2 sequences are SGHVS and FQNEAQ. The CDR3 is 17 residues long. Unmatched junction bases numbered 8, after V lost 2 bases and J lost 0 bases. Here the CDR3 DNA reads TGTGCCAGCAGCTTACCCCGGAAGGGACTAAGCACAGATACGCAGTATTTT. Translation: CASSLPRKGLSTDTQYF.

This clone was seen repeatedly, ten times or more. The CDR3 sequence is CSATGTSLTGELFF. In DNA, the CDR3 is TGCAGTGCTACCGGTACTAGTTTAACCGGGGAGCTGTTTTTT. The chain recombines TRBV20-1 with TRBJ2-2; D is possibly TRBD2 (5 bases). The CDR3 contains 14 residues. V was trimmed by 4 bases and J by 5 bases, leaving 14 bases between them. Per germline, CDR1 DFQATT and CDR2 SNEGSKA (reference sequence).

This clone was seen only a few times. The CDR3 bases are TGTGCCAGCGGTTCCGTAAAGAATAGGGGGCGCGAGACCCAGTACTTC. Amino acid sequence: CASGSVKNRGRETQYF. The rearrangement uses TRBV27 and TRBJ2-5; TRBD1 matches at 7 bases. This CDR3 comprises 16 residues. CDR1 is MNHEY, CDR2 SMNVEV, per germline (reference sequence). V trimming: 8 bases; J trimming: 5 bases; junction bases outside the gene matches: 17.

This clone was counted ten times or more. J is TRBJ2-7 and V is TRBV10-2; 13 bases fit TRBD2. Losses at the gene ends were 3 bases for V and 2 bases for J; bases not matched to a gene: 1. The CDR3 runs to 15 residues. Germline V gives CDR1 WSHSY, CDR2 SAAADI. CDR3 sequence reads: CASSDGTSGTYEQYF. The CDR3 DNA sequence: TGCGCCAGCAGTGATGGGACTAGCGGGACCTACGAGCAGTACTTC.

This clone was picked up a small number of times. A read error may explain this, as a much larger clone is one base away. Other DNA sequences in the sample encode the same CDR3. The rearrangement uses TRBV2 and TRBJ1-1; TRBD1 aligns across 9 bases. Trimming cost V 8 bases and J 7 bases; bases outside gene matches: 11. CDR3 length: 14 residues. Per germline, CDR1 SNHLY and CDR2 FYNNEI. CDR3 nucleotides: TGTGCCAGCTCCCGAGGCCAGGACAGGGGTGAAGCTTTCTTT. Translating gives CASSRGQDRGEAFF.

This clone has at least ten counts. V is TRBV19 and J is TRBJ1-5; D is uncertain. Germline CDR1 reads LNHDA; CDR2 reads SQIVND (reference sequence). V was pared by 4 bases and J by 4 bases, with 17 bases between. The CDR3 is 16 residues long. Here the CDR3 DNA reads TGTGCCAGTAGTACCGTCAGACACCCTCCTAATCAGCCCCAGCATTTT. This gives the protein CASSTVRHPPNQPQHF.

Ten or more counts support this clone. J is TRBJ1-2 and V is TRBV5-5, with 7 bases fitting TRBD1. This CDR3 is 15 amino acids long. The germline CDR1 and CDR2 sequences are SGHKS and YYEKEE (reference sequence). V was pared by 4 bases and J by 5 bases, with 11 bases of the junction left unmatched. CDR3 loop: CASSRSGGSWYGYTF. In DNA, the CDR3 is TGTGCCAGCAGCCGTTCAGGGGGAAGTTGGTATGGCTACACCTTC.

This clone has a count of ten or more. CDR3 sequence (DNA): TGTGCCACATCGGACAGGGAATTCGCGGGCGAGCAGTACTTC. Translating it yields CATSDREFAGEQYF. The chain recombines TRBV24-1 with TRBJ2-7; 8 positions match TRBD1. The germline V gene encodes CDR1 KGHDR and CDR2 SFDVKD. There are 14 residues in the CDR3. V lost 10 bases and J lost 6; bases outside the gene matches: 13.